The 21 T cell receptor beta chains listed next were all sequenced from one sample in a study of cytomegalovirus exposure and HLA in healthy donors. This PCR relied on a set of 60 Vbeta primers and 13 Jbeta primers. The method was immunoSEQ multiplex PCR; TCRdb's version includes in-frame clones alone and lacks a portion of them. Among more than 85,000 clones listed, roughly 76% were seen once. The specimen sequenced was PBMCs. The receptors stem from a woman in her forties or fifties in good health and CMV-seropositive.

The chain links TRBV11-1 to TRBJ2-1; the match to TRBD2 covers 7 bases. Germline V gene lookup returns CDR1 SGHAT and CDR2 FQDESV (reference sequence). CDR3 length: 16 amino acids. Unmatched junction bases numbered 12, after V lost 3 bases and J lost 7 bases. CDR3 nucleotide sequence: TGTGCCAGCAGCTTCCACGGAGCGGGGACGGTAAATGAGCAGTTCTTC. Translated: CASSFHGAGTVNEQFF.

The V and J genes are TRBV5-4 and TRBJ2-2; no firm D call. Between the trimmed V and J ends, which lost 1 base and 6 bases, there was a span of 4 bases. Germline assignment: CDR1 SGHNT and CDR2 YYREEE (reference sequence). The CDR3 runs to 12 residues. Here the CDR3 DNA reads TGTGCCAGCAGCTTGTTCTCCGGGGAGCTGTTTTTT. Its protein is CASSLFSGELFF.

The chain couples TRBV4-1 to TRBJ2-5, with D tentatively TRBD2 (6 bases). Germline V gene lookup returns CDR1 MGHRA and CDR2 YSYEKL. The ends were cut back, 1 base at V and 2 bases at J, with 8 bases in the middle. CDR3 length: 14 amino acids. This CDR3 is CASSQAGLQETQYF. The CDR3 DNA sequence: TGCGCCAGCAGCCAAGCAGGACTACAAGAGACCCAGTACTTC.

The chain uses TRBV19 and TRBJ2-5; maybe TRBD2 (5 bases). The end of the DNA is better explained by TRBJ2-7, so the J call may be wrong. The V gene's germline CDR1 is LNHDA and CDR2 SQIVND (reference sequence). The CDR3 is 13 amino acids. The CDR3 loop is CASSTGDVYEQYF. Here the CDR3 DNA reads TGTGCCAGTAGTACCGGGGATGTCTACGAGCAGTACTTC.

This rearrangement joins TRBV18 to TRBJ1-6; 7 bases match TRBD1. CDR3 length equals 15 residues. Germline V gene data show CDR1 as KGHSH and CDR2 as LQKENI. V gave up 0 bases and J gave up 7 bases; unmatched junction bases: 3. Here the CDR3 reads CASSPPPTGNSPLHF. CDR3 nucleotide sequence: TGTGCCAGCTCACCACCGCCGACAGGGAATTCACCCCTCCACTTT.

On this clone: Mismatch with germline at one junction end may stem from a read error. This chain joins TRBV7-9 and TRBJ2-1, with 9 bases aligning to TRBD2. The CDR3 runs 15 residues. CDR1 is SEHNR and CDR2 is FQNEAQ in the germline V gene (reference sequence). CDR3 sequence reads: CSSSLVLAGMNEQFF. The CDR3, as DNA: TGTTCCAGCAGCTTAGTCCTAGCGGGAATGAATGAGCAGTTCTTC.

V gene TRBV11-3 combines with J gene TRBJ2-1; TRBD1 agrees at 7 bases. The CDR3 totals 14 residues. Germline lookup yields CDR1 SGHNT and CDR2 YENEEA. V trimming: 0 bases; J trimming: 8 bases; junction bases outside the gene matches: 4. CDR3: CASSLDFGQDEQFF. DNA for the CDR3: TGTGCCAGCAGCTTAGATTTTGGACAGGATGAGCAGTTCTTC.

The chain employs TRBV5-8 and TRBJ2-2; a possible D gene is TRBD2 (5 bases). The V gene lost 5 bases and the J gene lost 1 base, with 12 bases spanning the gap. This CDR3 has 15 residues. Germline loops: CDR1 SGHTS, CDR2 YDEGEE. CDR3 in DNA: TGTGCCAGCAGGAGACCACGGGAGAACACCGGGGAGCTGTTTTTT. It is translated as CASRRPRENTGELFF.

This clone was recorded a few times. The gene calls are TRBV29-1 and TRBJ2-1; D not resolved. This CDR3 comprises 14 residues. Germline CDR1 and CDR2: SQVTM and ANQGSEA. Trimming pared 3 bases from V and 4 bases from J, leaving 13 bases between. CDR3: CSVERRDQYNEQFF. For the CDR3, the DNA is TGCAGCGTTGAGAGGAGAGACCAATACAATGAGCAGTTCTTC.

This clone was seen only a few times. V is TRBV9 and J is TRBJ2-2; D remains unclear. Germline CDR1 reads SGDLS; CDR2 reads YYNGEE. Trimming pared 6 bases from V and 6 bases from J, leaving 12 bases between. The CDR3 is made up of 13 amino acids. The chain's CDR3 is CASKYGSAGELFF. The CDR3 DNA reads TGTGCCAGCAAGTACGGGTCGGCCGGGGAGCTGTTTTTT.

The V gene is TRBV21-1, the J gene TRBJ2-7; the DNA was not compared with TRBD1, the D call given in the table. TRBV21-1 is given as a pseudogene. The CDR3 extends over 18 amino acids. The CDR3 DNA sequence: TGTGCCAGCAGCAAAGGTGGCAGGGGGTGGTGCCTTACCTACGAGCAGTACTTC. Its translation: CASSKGGRGWCLTYEQYF.

The chain combines TRBV11-2 with TRBJ2-7; TRBD2 might be the D (6 bases). The V end was cut by 4 bases, the J end by 4 bases, with 11 bases between. Looked up from germline, CDR1 is SGHAT and CDR2 is FQNNGV. This CDR3 spans 13 amino acids. The CDR3 loop is CASSYSGGYEQYF. CDR3 DNA: TGTGCCAGCAGCTATAGCGGCGGGTACGAGCAGTACTTC.

V usage is TRBV18 and J usage is TRBJ2-7, with D unclear. CDR1 KGHSH and CDR2 LQKENI come from the germline V gene. V was shortened by 3 bases and J by 6 bases, with 9 bases between the two germline ends. The CDR3 runs 12 residues. CDR3 residues: CASSPASGEQYF. The CDR3 nucleotides read TGTGCCAGCTCACCCGCTTCGGGCGAGCAGTACTTC.

Details on this clone: Compared with germline, one end of the junction differs, possibly owing to a read error. As DNA, the CDR3 is TGTGCTAGCAGCTTGAGGGCGGCGGGGGGGACCTCCGGAGAGACCCAGTACTTC. Its translation is CASSLRAAGGTSGETQYF. The rearrangement links TRBV7-7 to TRBJ2-5, with TRBD2 matching 9 bases. The CDR3 sequence is 18 residues long. Germline V lookup: CDR1 SSHAT, CDR2 FNYEAQ (reference sequence).

The J gene is TRBJ2-1, the V gene TRBV15; 8 positions match TRBD1. V trimming: 1 base; J trimming: 5 bases; junction bases outside the gene matches: 7. Germline V gene data show CDR1 as LNHNV and CDR2 as YYDKDF (reference sequence). The length of the CDR3 is 16 residues. CDR3 coding DNA: TGTGCCACCAGCAGAGCCCGGGACAGGCAACACAATGAGCAGTTCTTC. Amino acids: CATSRARDRQHNEQFF.

This clone was seen more than once but under ten times. Relative to the germline gene, one junction end is altered; a read error may explain this. The chain recombines TRBV7-9 with TRBJ1-4; D remains unclear. From germline, CDR1 is SEHNR and CDR2 FQNEAQ (reference sequence). This CDR3 has 15 residues. CDR3 region: CSSSLTGKIGEKLFF. The CDR3 DNA sequence: TGTTCCAGCAGCTTAACGGGGAAAATTGGAGAAAAACTGTTTTTT.

This clone was counted only a few times. The rearrangement joins TRBV18 to TRBJ2-5; TRBD2 matches at 8 bases. With V trimmed by 6 bases and J by 2 bases, 5 bases remained unmatched. The CDR3 extends over 14 amino acids. The germline CDR1 and CDR2 sequences are KGHSH and LQKENI. For the CDR3, the DNA is TGTGCCAGCTCCCGAGCGGGGGAGCAAGAGACCCAGTACTTC. This translates into CASSRAGEQETQYF.

In this sample, this clone turned up a few times. This rearrangement joins TRBV7-3 to TRBJ2-3; D uncertain. Germline V gene data show CDR1 as SGHTA and CDR2 as FQGTGA. The V and J ends lost 1 base and 3 bases respectively, with 5 bases between them. The CDR3 is 13 residues long. The CDR3: CASSLSRTDTQYF. CDR3 coding DNA: TGTGCCAGCAGCTTAAGCCGGACAGATACGCAGTATTTT.

The chain is built from TRBV7-2 and TRBJ2-7, with TRBD1 as a possible D gene (6 bases). This CDR3 is 14 amino acids long. Trimming took 5 bases from V and 1 from J, leaving 12 bases between them. Germline CDR1 is SGHTA and CDR2 is FQGNSA. The CDR3 region is CASSPRDISYEQYF. The CDR3 DNA is TGTGCCAGCAGCCCCCGGGACATTTCCTACGAGCAGTACTTC.

This chain links TRBV5-1 with TRBJ2-1; TRBD2 aligns across 10 bases. This CDR3 spans 14 amino acids. From germline, CDR1 is SGHRS and CDR2 YFSETQ. V lost 1 base to trimming and J lost 7 bases; unmatched junction nucleotides: 2. The CDR3 reads CASSLTSGKNEQFF. The CDR3 bases are TGCGCCAGCAGCTTGACTAGCGGGAAGAATGAGCAGTTCTTC.

A word on this clone: Given the absence of the conserved phenylalanine or tryptophan at the CDR3 end, a read error is likely. The chain links TRBV7-9 to TRBJ1-1, with D perhaps matching TRBD1 (6 bases). Germline V gene lookup returns CDR1 SEHNR and CDR2 FQNEAQ (reference sequence). The CDR3 has 13 residues. Trimming removed 0 bases from V and 7 bases from J, with 9 bases in between. The CDR3 region has the DNA TGTGCCAGCAGCTTAGCGGGACAAAGTGAAGCTTTCCTT. Translating gives CASSLAGQSEAFL.